This T cell receptor (beta chain) stems from a study of CD8+CD57+ T cells in acquired aplastic anemia. Turning to the study itself: Across the sorted CD4+ and CD8+ cells, DNA amounts averaged around 3.2 ug.

In its sample, this clonotype was seen a few times. Its antigen is not identified. Genomic DNA constituted the template upon which TCR beta VDJ and CDR3 profiling was performed. Each CDR3 protein is one row after TCRdb ran MiXCR on the reads. The sample gives around 250,000 distinct CDR3 sequences, around 60% of which show up once; 6.5% to 10% is in the top ten. Study observations and caveats: Found in both controls and patients were approximately 29 CD8+ CDR3 sequences.

The receptor's source is a human donor with severe aplastic anemia or a healthy control (not recorded which). Sequenced input: sorted CD4+, CD8+, or CD8+CD57+ T cells (not recorded which) from PBMCs.

CDR3 nucleotide sequence: TGTGCCAGCAGCGTAGCCGGCGGGGGGCCCACAGATACGCAGTATTTT. This translates into CASSVAGGGPTDTQYF. This sequence joins TRBV9 and TRBJ2-3, with 8 nucleotides matching TRBD2. Germline lookup yields CDR1 SGDLS and CDR2 YYNGEE. The CDR3 extends over 16 amino acids. The trim removed 0 bases at V and 2 bases at J, leaving 5 bases unmatched.